This TCR beta chain emerged from a study of T cell repertoires in cytomegalovirus infection. Study summary: HLA-B-restricted CMV epitopes that are well studied were used alongside recently identified HLA-C-restricted ones. Based on public TCR beta signatures, there were indications of CMV infection and of a matching HLA type.

As to this clonotype: Antigen unknown.

Study-level results: Across the ex vivo response, the dominant clonotypes were HLA-C-restricted CMV-specific TCR beta clonotypes. Carriage of CMV together with the relevant HLA was identifiable through cumulative public TCR beta family frequency.

The CDR3 contains 15 residues. Germline V gives CDR1 SNHLY, CDR2 FYNNEI. Trimming took 1 base from V and 5 from J, leaving 14 bases between them. TCRdb re-analysed the reads in MiXCR, keeping a single row per CDR3 protein. This table holds 400,000 to 600,000 distinct CDR3 sequences, under 45% found once. The chain employs TRBV2 and TRBJ2-5; no firm D call. This specimen was cultured PBMCs, taken from culture after CMV antigen stimulation. The sequence derives from a human donor in good health (CMV status not recorded). Some clones in this sample may be carry-over from other donors' samples. The CDR3 DNA follows: TGTGCCAGCAGTGAAGGAGGACCCCGATGGGAGACCCAGTACTTC. Its protein is CASSEGGPRWETQYF.